In this sample, the clone carrying this T cell receptor (beta chain) turned up once. The antigen is unknown. CDR3 length: 14 amino acids. Germline-derived CDR1 and CDR2 are LNHDA and SQIVND (reference sequence). V gave up 10 bases and J gave up 8 bases, with 21 bases separating them. The sample is drawn from a study of response to subunit inactivated influenza vaccine. Whole-study findings and limits: Authors suggested few new T cells are recruited by each seasonal influenza vaccination.

MiXCR, run by TCRdb on the RT-PCR reads, gives a single entry per CDR3 protein. The sample lists 280,000 or so distinct CDR3 sequences; 21% were seen once. The chain has TRBV19 and TRBJ2-1; D may be TRBD2 (5 bases). The sequence was collected from a man between 50 and 75 years old who received an inactivated influenza vaccine. Specimen: PBMCs from blood, collected about 20 months after vaccination. The CDR3 sequence: CATQGSAHGYEQFF. Written as DNA, the CDR3 is TGTGCCACACAAGGTAGCGCCCACGGGTATGAGCAGTTCTTC.